This section outlines one T cell receptor beta chain sequence together with its context. Being one base from a much bigger clone, this may be a read error. Using two-round multiplex PCR, the authors amplified TCR beta CDR3 from genomic DNA. Primers targeting each individual TRBV and TRBJ gene were applied in first-round PCR. Via MiXCR, TCRdb re-called the multiplex PCR reads, giving one row per CDR3 protein. The sample consists of almost 40,000 distinct CDR3 sequences, around a quarter of them appearing once. This sample was taken from a study of prognosis after radiotherapy for stage I lung cancer. The germline CDR1 and CDR2 sequences are SGHDT and YYEEEE. This CDR3 spans 15 amino acids.

The V and J genes are TRBV5-6 and TRBJ1-2; D might be TRBD1 (6 bases). Material: PBMCs, obtained before or after stereotactic body radiation therapy (not recorded which). This TCR came from a donor over 45 with non-small cell lung cancer. The CDR3 here is CVSSRGWEDSYGYTF. In DNA form, the CDR3 reads TGTGTCAGCAGCAGGGGCTGGGAGGACTCCTATGGCTACACCTTC.